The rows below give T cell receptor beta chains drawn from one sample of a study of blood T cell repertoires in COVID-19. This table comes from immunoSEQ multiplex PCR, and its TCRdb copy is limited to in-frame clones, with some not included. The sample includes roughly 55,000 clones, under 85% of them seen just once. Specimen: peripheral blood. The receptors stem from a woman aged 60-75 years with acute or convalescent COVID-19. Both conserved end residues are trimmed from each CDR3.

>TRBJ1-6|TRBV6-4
ASSAFPGNSPLH
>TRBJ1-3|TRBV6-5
ASRVTGKGDTIY
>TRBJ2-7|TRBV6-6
ASSYSAGGSYEQY
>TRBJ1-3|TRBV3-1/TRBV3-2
ASSQVRLSSGNTIY
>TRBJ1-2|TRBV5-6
ASSLRQEVYGYT
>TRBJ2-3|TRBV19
ASSLGTDTDTQY
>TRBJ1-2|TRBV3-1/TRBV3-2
ASSHALEQGAGFGYGYT
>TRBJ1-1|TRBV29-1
SVRTMNTEAF
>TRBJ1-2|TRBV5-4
ASSFRQGSPGYT
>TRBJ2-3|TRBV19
AAKPDRGTDTQY
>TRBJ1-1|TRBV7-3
ASSPTGFWNTEAF
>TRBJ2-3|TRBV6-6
ASKMGQGSSQY
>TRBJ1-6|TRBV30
ASRGDRGNSPLH
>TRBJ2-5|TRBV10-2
ASSDFFAETQY
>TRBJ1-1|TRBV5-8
ASSLYQVPNTEAF
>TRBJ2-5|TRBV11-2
ASSFSGGALETQY
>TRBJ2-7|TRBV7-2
ASSLGASGTYEQY
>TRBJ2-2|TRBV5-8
ASSFGPSGGELF
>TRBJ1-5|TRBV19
ASSGTGRNQPQH
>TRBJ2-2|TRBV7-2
ASSLTGELF
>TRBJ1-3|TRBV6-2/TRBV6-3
ASSYLQGRTPGNTIY
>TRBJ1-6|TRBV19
ASRLQGASSPLH
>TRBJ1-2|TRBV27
ASSLFSPGTGSQANYGYT
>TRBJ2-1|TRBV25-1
ASSELTSGGYNEQF
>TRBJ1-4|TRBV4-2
ASSQDEKTTNEKLF
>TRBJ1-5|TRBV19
ASSMSLRDTNQPQH
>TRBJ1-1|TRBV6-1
ASSVGIGQGTVGAF
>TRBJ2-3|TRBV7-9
ASSHSGRTDTQY
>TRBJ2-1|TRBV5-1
ASSPGVQGASFGSYNEQF